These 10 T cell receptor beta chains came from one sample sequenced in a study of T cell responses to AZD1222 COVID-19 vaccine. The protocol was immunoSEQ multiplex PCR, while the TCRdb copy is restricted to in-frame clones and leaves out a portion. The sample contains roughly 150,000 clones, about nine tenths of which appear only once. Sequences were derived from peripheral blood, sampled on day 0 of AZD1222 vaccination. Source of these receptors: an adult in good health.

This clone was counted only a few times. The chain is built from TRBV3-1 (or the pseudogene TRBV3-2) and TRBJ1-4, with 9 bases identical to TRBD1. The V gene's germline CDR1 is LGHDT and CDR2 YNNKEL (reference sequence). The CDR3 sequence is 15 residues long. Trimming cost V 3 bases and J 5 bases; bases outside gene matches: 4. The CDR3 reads CASSHLGTGNEKLFF. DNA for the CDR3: TGTGCCAGCAGCCATCTAGGGACAGGGAATGAAAAACTGTTTTTT.

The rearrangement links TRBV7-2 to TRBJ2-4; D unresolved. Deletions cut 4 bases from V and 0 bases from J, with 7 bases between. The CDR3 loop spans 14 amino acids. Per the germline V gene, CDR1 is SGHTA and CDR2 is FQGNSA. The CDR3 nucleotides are TGTGCCAGCAGCTCGTTCGTAGCCAAAAACATTCAGTACTTC. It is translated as CASSSFVAKNIQYF.

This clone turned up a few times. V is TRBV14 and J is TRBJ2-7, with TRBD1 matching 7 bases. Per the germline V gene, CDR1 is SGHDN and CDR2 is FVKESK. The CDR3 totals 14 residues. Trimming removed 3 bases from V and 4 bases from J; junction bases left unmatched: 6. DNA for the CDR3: TGTGCCAGCAGCCATTGGACAGGCAAGTACGAGCAGTACTTC. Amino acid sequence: CASSHWTGKYEQYF. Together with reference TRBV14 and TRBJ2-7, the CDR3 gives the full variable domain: EAGVTQFPSHSVIEKGQTVTLRCDPISGHDNLYWYRRVMGKEIKFLLHFVKESKQDESGMPNNRFLAERTGGTYSTLKVQPAELEDSGVYFCASSHWTGKYEQYFGPGTRLTVT.

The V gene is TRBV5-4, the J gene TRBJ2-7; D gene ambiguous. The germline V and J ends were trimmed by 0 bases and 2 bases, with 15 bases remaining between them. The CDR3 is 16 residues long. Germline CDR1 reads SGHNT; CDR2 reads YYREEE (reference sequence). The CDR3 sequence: CASSLAVTSKPYEQYF. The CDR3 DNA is TGTGCCAGCAGCTTGGCCGTGACTTCTAAACCCTACGAGCAGTACTTC.

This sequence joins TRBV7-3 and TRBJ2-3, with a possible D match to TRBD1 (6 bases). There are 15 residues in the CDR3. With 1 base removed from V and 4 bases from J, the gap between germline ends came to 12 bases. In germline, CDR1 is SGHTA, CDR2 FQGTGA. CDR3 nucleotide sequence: TGTGCCAGCAGCTTAATGGGACAAATCCCAGATACGCAGTATTTT. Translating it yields CASSLMGQIPDTQYF.

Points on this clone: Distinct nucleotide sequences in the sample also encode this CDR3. The CDR3 protein is CAWRGQGSYEQYF. DNA of the CDR3: TGTGCCTGGAGGGGGCAGGGTAGTTACGAGCAGTACTTC. The rearrangement links TRBV30 to TRBJ2-7; the D gene is possibly TRBD1 (5 bases). V was pared by 3 bases and J by 4 bases, with 13 bases between. Germline CDR1 and CDR2: GTSNPN and SVGIG (reference sequence). The CDR3 sequence is 13 residues long.

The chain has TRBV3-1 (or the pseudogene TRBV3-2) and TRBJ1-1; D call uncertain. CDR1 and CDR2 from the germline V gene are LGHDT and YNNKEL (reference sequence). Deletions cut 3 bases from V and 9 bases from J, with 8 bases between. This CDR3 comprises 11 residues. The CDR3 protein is CASSQEKKAFF. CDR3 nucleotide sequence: TGTGCCAGCAGCCAGGAAAAAAAAGCTTTCTTT.

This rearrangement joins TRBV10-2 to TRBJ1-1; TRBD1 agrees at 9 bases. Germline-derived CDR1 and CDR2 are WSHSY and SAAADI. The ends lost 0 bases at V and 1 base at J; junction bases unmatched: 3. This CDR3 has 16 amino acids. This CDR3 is CASSESSTGGNTEAFF. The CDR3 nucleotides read TGCGCCAGCAGTGAGTCATCGACAGGGGGGAACACTGAAGCTTTCTTT.

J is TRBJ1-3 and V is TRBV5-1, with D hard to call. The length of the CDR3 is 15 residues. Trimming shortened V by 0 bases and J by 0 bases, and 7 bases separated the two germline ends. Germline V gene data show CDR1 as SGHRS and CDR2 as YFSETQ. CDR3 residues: CASSLGSVSGNTIYF. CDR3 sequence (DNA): TGCGCCAGCAGCTTGGGGTCCGTCTCTGGAAACACCATATATTTT.

CDR3 protein: CASSYSGSPGELFF. CDR3 sequence (DNA): TGTGCCAGCAGTTATAGCGGCAGTCCCGGGGAGCTGTTTTTT. The chain has TRBV6-2 or TRBV6-3 and TRBJ2-2; perhaps TRBD2 as D (6 bases). V was clipped by 3 bases and J by 6 bases, with 11 bases between them. The CDR3 has 14 residues. From germline, CDR1 is MNHEY and CDR2 SVGEGT.